These 29 T cell receptor beta chains share one sample of origin, sequenced in a study of T cell responses to AZD1222 COVID-19 vaccine. Produced via immunoSEQ multiplex PCR; TCRdb's table is partial and in-frame only. The profile shows fewer than 200,000 clones, approximately 90% of them singletons. Specimen: peripheral blood, collected on day 0 of AZD1222 vaccination. The receptors were sampled from an adult in good health.

The V and J genes are TRBV5-6 and TRBJ2-6; D perhaps matches TRBD2 (6 bases). Per the germline V gene, CDR1 is SGHDT and CDR2 is YYEEEE. The CDR3 has 16 residues. V lost 2 bases and J 0 bases, leaving 9 bases between the germline ends. CDR3 loop: CASSLAGTSGANVLTF. CDR3 bases: TGTGCCAGCAGCTTAGCGGGCACCTCTGGGGCCAACGTCCTGACTTTC.

This rearrangement joins TRBV9 to TRBJ2-3; 7 bases are a match to TRBD1. CDR3 size: 17 residues. The V and J ends lost 2 bases and 0 bases, in that order; junction bases with no gene match: 9. Germline-derived CDR1 and CDR2 are SGDLS and YYNGEE. CDR3 protein: CASSVRGQTSSTDTQYF. CDR3 DNA sequence: TGTGCCAGCAGCGTGAGGGGACAGACATCTAGCACAGATACGCAGTATTTT.

The V and J genes are TRBV19 and TRBJ1-1, with D possibly TRBD1 on 5 matching bases. V lost 6 bases and J 2 bases, leaving 16 bases between the germline ends. CDR1 is LNHDA and CDR2 is SQIVND in the germline V gene (reference sequence). There are 15 residues in the CDR3. CDR3 sequence (DNA): TGTGCCAGTAGCCGTCAGGGAGATGTCAACACTGAAGCTTTCTTT. It yields the protein CASSRQGDVNTEAFF.

This sequence joins TRBV12-5 and TRBJ2-5, with D possibly matching TRBD2 (7 bases). Deletions cut 7 bases from V and 2 bases from J, with 17 bases between. Looked up from germline, CDR1 is LGHNT and CDR2 is FRNRAP. CDR3 length equals 15 residues. The CDR3 loop is CASALEGGIQETQYF. The CDR3 nucleotides are TGTGCTAGTGCCCTCGAGGGGGGGATACAAGAGACCCAGTACTTC.

This chain links TRBV11-2 with TRBJ1-5; weak D call: TRBD1 (6 bases). This CDR3 region has 13 residues. CDR1 and CDR2 (germline): SGHAT, FQNNGV. V lost 2 bases to trimming and J lost 4 bases, with 6 bases between them. The CDR3 loop is CASSLTGNQPQHF. CDR3 in DNA: TGTGCCAGCAGCTTAACAGGGAATCAGCCCCAGCATTTT.

The rearrangement uses TRBV25-1 and TRBJ2-7; 9 nucleotides match TRBD1. The V gene's germline CDR1 is MGHDK and CDR2 SYGVNS. Unmatched junction bases numbered 9, after V lost 6 bases and J lost 6 bases. The length of the CDR3 is 14 residues. CDR3 nucleotides: TGTGCCAGCAGCCTGGGACAGGGAAGAGGCGAGCAGTACTTC. Translation: CASSLGQGRGEQYF.

The sample holds a few counts of this clone. The chain employs TRBV7-9 and TRBJ2-5, with 7 bases identical to TRBD1. After removal of 3 bases from V and 3 bases from J, the junction contained 4 bases not matched to a gene. The germline V gene has CDR1 SEHNR and CDR2 FQNEAQ (reference sequence). The CDR3 totals 14 residues. The DNA for the CDR3 is TGTGCCAGCAGCTTTCTAGGACAGGAAGAGACCCAGTACTTC. This gives the protein CASSFLGQEETQYF.

The gene calls are TRBV7-8 and TRBJ1-1; TRBD1 is a possible D gene (5 bases). Germline V gene lookup returns CDR1 SGHVS and CDR2 FQNEAQ. With 5 bases removed from V and 1 base from J, the gap between germline ends came to 8 bases. The CDR3 length is 13 residues. CDR3 amino acids: CASSPRGNTEAFF. The CDR3 DNA reads TGTGCCAGCAGCCCGAGGGGGAACACTGAAGCTTTCTTT.

This sequence joins TRBV5-1 and TRBJ1-2, with 11 positions matching TRBD1. J lost 5 bases, V lost 5 bases, and 8 bases had no gene match. This CDR3 comprises 15 residues. The germline CDR1 and CDR2 sequences are SGHRS and YFSETQ. In DNA form, the CDR3 reads TGCGCCAGCAGAAGGGACAGGGGGGAAGAGTATGGCTACACCTTC. Protein product: CASRRDRGEEYGYTF.

V is TRBV19 and J is TRBJ1-4, with 7 nucleotides matching TRBD1. Trimming removed 9 bases from V and 8 bases from J; junction bases left unmatched: 18. From germline, CDR1 is LNHDA and CDR2 SQIVND (reference sequence). This CDR3 has 16 amino acids. CDR3 in DNA: TGTGCCAGCCGCGCGGGGTCGACAGGGCAGGGCGAAAAACTGTTTTTT. Its translation: CASRAGSTGQGEKLFF.

V and J are TRBV2 and TRBJ1-4; D unresolved. The CDR3 has 15 residues. Trimming stripped 3 bases from V and 0 bases from J, with 8 bases between. Germline CDR1 reads SNHLY; CDR2 reads FYNNEI. In DNA, the CDR3 is TGTGCCAGCAGTGAGGAGGCTACAACTAATGAAAAACTGTTTTTT. It codes for CASSEEATTNEKLFF.

The chain combines TRBV30 with TRBJ2-6; D could derive from TRBD1 or TRBD2 (6 bases each). V gave up 5 bases and J gave up 4 bases, with 15 bases separating them. This CDR3 region has 15 residues. Germline V lookup: CDR1 GTSNPN, CDR2 SVGIG (reference sequence). Here the CDR3 DNA reads TGTGCCTGGGTGTCCCGGGGGCAAGGGGCCAACGTCCTGACTTTC. Its protein product is CAWVSRGQGANVLTF.

The chain combines TRBV7-2 with TRBJ2-5; D unclear. CDR1 SGHTA and CDR2 FQGNSA come from the germline V gene. The length of the CDR3 is 13 residues. V lost 1 base and J lost 4, with 7 bases in between. CDR3 amino acids: CASSLERRETQYF. The CDR3 DNA follows: TGTGCCAGCAGCTTAGAGAGACGAGAGACCCAGTACTTC.

The gene calls are TRBV5-6 and TRBJ1-1, with 8 bases matching TRBD1. V shed 2 bases and J 4 bases; nucleotides not matched to a gene: 7. CDR1 and CDR2 from the germline V gene are SGHDT and YYEEEE. The CDR3 sequence is 15 residues long. The CDR3 DNA follows: TGTGCCAGCAGCTTCGCAGGGGGCCAGGGCACTGAAGCTTTCTTT. Protein: CASSFAGGQGTEAFF. Using reference TRBV5-6 and TRBJ1-1 for the parts outside the CDR3, the full variable domain is DAGVTQSPTHLIKTRGQQVTLRCSPKSGHDTVSWYQQALGQGPQFIFQYYEEEERQRGNFPDRFSGHQFPNYSSELNVNALLLGDSALYLCASSFAGGQGTEAFFGQGTRLTVV.

V is TRBV5-5 and J is TRBJ1-4, with a possible D match to TRBD1 (6 bases). The CDR3 totals 13 residues. V lost 7 bases and J lost 8, with 15 bases in between. The germline V gene has CDR1 SGHKS and CDR2 YYEKEE (reference sequence). CDR3: CASQTGLGEKLFF. Written as DNA, the CDR3 is TGTGCCAGCCAAACAGGGTTGGGGGAAAAACTGTTTTTT.

The V gene is TRBV27, the J gene TRBJ1-4, with D uncertain. Trimming took 5 bases from V and 4 from J, leaving 17 bases between them. Germline V lookup: CDR1 MNHEY, CDR2 SMNVEV (reference sequence). The CDR3 sequence is 16 residues long. This CDR3 is CASSIAPAGSNEKLFF. In nucleotides, the CDR3 is TGTGCCAGCAGTATCGCCCCGGCAGGAAGTAATGAAAAACTGTTTTTT.

This clone was detected only once. The chain is built from TRBV19 and TRBJ2-2; weak D call: TRBD2 (5 bases). V was trimmed by 3 bases and J by 3 bases, leaving 11 bases between them. The CDR3 sequence is 15 residues long. Germline values: CDR1 LNHDA, CDR2 SQIVND (reference sequence). The DNA for the CDR3 is TGTGCCAGTAGTATTCTAGCTAAGGACACCGGGGAGCTGTTTTTT. This gives the protein CASSILAKDTGELFF.

J is TRBJ1-6 and V is TRBV5-6; no clear D gene. Germline lookup yields CDR1 SGHDT and CDR2 YYEEEE. The CDR3 has 15 amino acids. Trimming took 0 bases from V and 7 from J, leaving 11 bases between them. The CDR3 region is CASSLVGVGNSPLHF. The CDR3 DNA reads TGTGCCAGCAGCTTGGTAGGAGTCGGAAATTCACCCCTCCACTTT.

The rearrangement uses TRBV18 and TRBJ1-6; the D is unclear. CDR1 and CDR2 (germline): KGHSH, LQKENI. The V gene lost 4 bases and the J gene lost 10 bases, with 11 bases spanning the gap. CDR3 size: 13 residues. The CDR3 nucleotides read TGTGCCAGCTCACTCGATTTAGCCTCACCCCTCCACTTT. Translation gives CASSLDLASPLHF.

V usage is TRBV6-1 and J usage is TRBJ2-7; 8 nucleotides match TRBD1. The germline V gene encodes CDR1 MNHNS and CDR2 SASEGT. With 2 bases clipped from V and 6 bases from J, the junction kept 9 bases outside the gene matches. The CDR3 covers 15 residues. Here the CDR3 reads CASSERGQGAGEQYF. The CDR3 region has the DNA TGTGCCAGCAGTGAAAGGGGCCAGGGGGCAGGCGAGCAGTACTTC.

This clone was counted only a few times. This chain connects TRBV6-5 to TRBJ1-2; unclear D gene. Germline CDR1 is MNHEY and CDR2 is SVGAGI. The V end lost 4 bases, the J end lost 2 bases, and 8 bases lay between the germline ends. This CDR3 spans 13 amino acids. The DNA of the CDR3 is TGTGCCAGCAGTTTTACGGGAAACTATGGCTACACCTTC. It translates to CASSFTGNYGYTF.

V usage is TRBV5-1 and J usage is TRBJ1-4; D ambiguous. V was pared by 0 bases and J by 6 bases, with 12 bases between. The CDR3 has 15 residues. The germline CDR1 and CDR2 sequences are SGHRS and YFSETQ. CDR3 sequence (DNA): TGCGCCAGCAGCTTGGAGGGCCCCGGGGATGAAAAACTGTTTTTT. Protein: CASSLEGPGDEKLFF.

The CDR3 loop reads CASSISPSDRGRNTQYF. The CDR3, as DNA: TGTGCCAGTAGTATATCCCCTTCCGACAGGGGGAGGAATACGCAGTATTTT. The chain employs TRBV19 and TRBJ2-3; 9 bases are a match to TRBD1. Looked up from germline, CDR1 is LNHDA and CDR2 is SQIVND (reference sequence). The junction had 13 bases not matched to a gene; V was cut back by 2 bases and J by 7 bases. The CDR3 extends over 17 amino acids.

This clone was observed a single time. V gene TRBV6-5 combines with J gene TRBJ2-3; D is unresolved. The CDR3 spans 13 residues. The V end was cut by 9 bases, the J end by 1 base, with 11 bases between. Per germline, CDR1 MNHEY and CDR2 SVGAGI. The CDR3 protein is CARLSRRTDTQYF. In nucleotides, the CDR3 is TGTGCCAGATTATCCCGGCGCACAGATACGCAGTATTTT.

The chain joins TRBV5-1 to TRBJ2-6, with D possibly being TRBD2 (6 bases). CDR3 length equals 18 residues. Per germline, CDR1 SGHRS and CDR2 YFSETQ. V lost 1 base, J lost 0 bases, and 14 bases lay in between. DNA for the CDR3: TGCGCCAGCAGCTTGATCCGGGACTCCCCCTCTGGGGCCAACGTCCTGACTTTC. This codes for CASSLIRDSPSGANVLTF.

The rearrangement uses TRBV24-1 and TRBJ1-5; D ambiguous. Trimming left V 0 bases short and J 9 bases short, with 8 bases between. CDR3 length equals 13 residues. Looked up from germline, CDR1 is KGHDR and CDR2 is SFDVKD. CDR3 bases: TGTGCCACCAGTGATTTGGAAGGGAGGCCCCAGCATTTT. Translated, it gives CATSDLEGRPQHF.

This clone was detected only a few times. The rearrangement links TRBV3-1 (or the pseudogene TRBV3-2) to TRBJ1-6, with D maybe TRBD1 (6 bases). Germline V gene sequence: CDR1 LGHDT, CDR2 YNNKEL (reference sequence). Between the trimmed V and J ends, which lost 4 bases and 7 bases, there was a span of 17 bases. CDR3 length equals 16 residues. The CDR3 coding sequence is TGTGCCAGCAGCCCAACCGGACAGTTACGCAATTCACCCCTCCACTTT. It yields the protein CASSPTGQLRNSPLHF.

The rearrangement links TRBV7-7 to TRBJ2-7; 8 nucleotides align to TRBD1. With V trimmed by 6 bases and J by 2 bases, 9 bases remained unmatched. CDR1 is SSHAT and CDR2 is FNYEAQ in the germline V gene (reference sequence). CDR3 length equals 15 residues. The CDR3, as DNA: TGTGCCAGCAGTCAGGGGGCTGTCGGCGCCTACGAGCAGTACTTC. Protein product: CASSQGAVGAYEQYF.

V and J are TRBV4-3 and TRBJ2-3; 8 bases map to TRBD1. CDR3 length: 17 residues. Per germline, CDR1 LGHNA and CDR2 YSLEER. With V trimmed by 4 bases and J by 1 base, 10 bases remained unmatched. The CDR3 here is CASSRDYPQGGTDTQYF. The CDR3 nucleotides are TGCGCCAGCAGCCGAGATTACCCACAGGGGGGCACAGATACGCAGTATTTT.